Below, 18 T cell receptor beta chains from the same sample are listed, as sequenced in a study of T cells in women clearing cervical HPV infection. Assay: immunoSEQ multiplex PCR; the TCRdb copy retains only in-frame clones and omits some. The repertoire shows 30,000 or so clones; the top ten hold under 7%. Sequenced input: blood buffy coat. The receptors stem from a woman aged 18-69 years with a cervical HPV16 infection that either progressed to CIN3+ or cleared (not recorded which).

As regards this clone: The CDR3 extends 3 residues past the end of the read, so its final part is completed from the germline J gene. The chain links TRBV19 to TRBJ1-2; unclear D gene. V lost 4 bases, J lost 0 bases, and 15 bases lay in between. This CDR3 is built from 16 residues. Germline V CDR1 and CDR2: LNHDA, SQIVND (reference sequence). CDR3 DNA, as far as it was read: TGTGCCAGTAGTAAAGCTGGGCGGGGTGCTAACTATGGC. It is translated as CASSKAGRGANYG. The CDR3 reads in full as CASSKAGRGANYGYTF.

Concerning this clone: One end of the junction fails to match germline, which may point to a read error. The read terminates 3 residues ahead of where the CDR3 ends, so the germline J gene completes it. The chain joins TRBV4-2 to TRBJ2-1; 11 bases align to TRBD2. Per germline, CDR1 LGHNA and CDR2 YNFKEQ. The CDR3 totals 16 residues. CDR3 sequence reads: CASSRILAGVFSEQFF. The part of the CDR3 DNA that was read is TGCGCCAGCAGCCGAATACTAGCGGGAGTCTTTAGTGAG.

On this clone: The read ends 3 residues shy of where the CDR3 ends; the end is completed using the germline J gene. The V call is TRBV7-9, the J call TRBJ2-7; D may be TRBD1 (5 bases). V was pared by 3 bases and J by 5 bases, with 14 bases between. CDR1 and CDR2 from the germline V gene are SEHNR and FQNEAQ (reference sequence). The CDR3 totals 14 residues. The CDR3 protein is CASSFGDSYDEQYF. The covered CDR3 bases are TGTGCCAGCAGCTTCGGCGACAGCTACGACGAG.

The sequenced part of the CDR3 DNA is TGTGCCAGCAGCTTGGTGGGCAGGGAGCGGGACATT. It encodes CASSLVGRERDI. The whole CDR3 sequence reads CASSLVGRERDIQYF. The chain combines TRBV5-4 with TRBJ2-4; D possibly corresponds to TRBD2 (6 bases). Read data end 3 residues before the CDR3 end; the end is taken from the germline J gene. Germline V gives CDR1 SGHNT, CDR2 YYREEE (reference sequence). The V end was cut by 0 bases, the J end by 8 bases, with 15 bases between. The CDR3 has 15 amino acids. Together with reference TRBV5-4 and TRBJ2-4, the CDR3 gives the full variable domain: ETGVTQSPTHLIKTRGQQVTLRCSSQSGHNTVSWYQQALGQGPQFIFQYYREEENGRGNFPPRFSGLQFPNYSSELNVNALELDDSALYLCASSLVGRERDIQYFGAGTRLSVL.

With regard to this clone: The read terminates 3 residues before the CDR3 end, so the remaining end is supplied by the germline J gene. The chain has TRBV20-1 and TRBJ2-5; no definite D call. Trimming shortened V by 6 bases and J by 7 bases, and 12 bases separated the two germline ends. CDR3 length: 11 amino acids. Germline CDR1 DFQATT, CDR2 SNEGSKA (reference sequence). CDR3 sequence: CSALVFGTQYF. CDR3 DNA (partial): TGCAGTGCGCTAGTATTCGGGACC.

The sequenced CDR3 bases are TGTGCCATCACCAAAGGATCCCAGGGTTCCGGC. Translation gives CAITKGSQGSG. The CDR3 as a whole reads CAITKGSQGSGYTF. The chain has TRBV10-3 and TRBJ1-2; TRBD1 might be the D (5 bases). The sequenced fragment ends 3 residues before the CDR3 boundary, so the rest is inferred from the germline J gene. CDR1 is ENHRY, CDR2 SYGVKD, per germline. The CDR3 runs to 14 residues.

On this clone: The read ends 3 residues before the CDR3 terminus; that terminus is restored from the germline J gene. The rearrangement links TRBV30 to TRBJ2-7; D is possibly TRBD1 (6 bases). Germline V gene lookup returns CDR1 GTSNPN and CDR2 SVGIG (reference sequence). The CDR3 is made up of 13 amino acids. Trimming pared 7 bases from V and 3 bases from J, leaving 16 bases between. CDR3 DNA (partial): TGTGCCTCTACAAACAGGGCCCTCTACGAG. Translating it yields CASTNRALYE. The full CDR3 sequence reads CASTNRALYEQYF.

In the case of this clone: A read error may account for a junction end that differs from germline. The read terminates 3 residues before the CDR3 end, so the remaining end is supplied by the germline J gene. This chain links TRBV4-2 with TRBJ2-3, with a weak D call TRBD2 (5 bases). The CDR3 has 18 amino acids. Germline V gene sequence: CDR1 LGHNA, CDR2 YNFKEQ. CDR3 in amino acids: CASSQAPRGSTSQETQYF. The sequenced part of the CDR3 DNA is TGCGCCAGCAGCCAAGCCCCCCGGGGATCGACCTCCCAAGAGACG.

As concerns this clone: The CDR3 end falls 3 residues outside the read, so it is completed with the germline J gene. This rearrangement joins TRBV5-1 to TRBJ2-5; TRBD2 agrees at 8 bases. V shed 1 base, J shed 5 bases, and the junction held 7 bases outside the gene matches. This CDR3 is built from 15 residues. The germline V gene has CDR1 SGHRS and CDR2 YFSETQ. The CDR3: CASSLTSGSIETQYF. CDR3 DNA, as far as it was read: TGCGCCAGCAGCTTGACAAGCGGGAGTATCGAGACC.

Details on this clone: The read halts 3 residues ahead of the CDR3 end, with the missing end drawn from the germline J gene. This sequence joins TRBV13 and TRBJ2-4; 10 nucleotides agree with TRBD2. Germline values: CDR1 PRHDT, CDR2 FYEKMQ (reference sequence). This CDR3 has 17 residues. The J segment lost 9 bases and the V segment lost 4 bases, leaving 15 bases of the junction unmatched. The chain's CDR3 is CASSSTRASGSISIQYF. The CDR3 DNA, read in part, is TGTGCCAGCAGCTCCACCCGGGCTAGCGGGAGTATTAGCATT.

Turning to this clone: With the read ending 3 residues before the CDR3 end, the germline J gene is used to fill in that end. The chain uses TRBV7-9 and TRBJ2-1; D gene uncertain. Trimming stripped 5 bases from V and 4 bases from J, with 3 bases between. CDR1 is SEHNR, CDR2 FQNEAQ, per germline (reference sequence). The CDR3 totals 11 residues. CDR3 protein: CASSPYNEQFF. The part of the CDR3 DNA that was read is TGTGCCAGCAGCCCTTACAATGAG.

In regard to this clone: The read ends 3 residues early relative to the CDR3; the germline J gene fills the gap. The V and J genes are TRBV2 and TRBJ1-5; TRBD1 is a possible D gene (6 bases). Trimming shortened V by 6 bases and J by 0 bases, and 12 bases separated the two germline ends. The germline gives CDR1 SNHLY, CDR2 FYNNEI. The CDR3 covers 15 residues. CDR3 DNA, as far as it was read: TGTGCCAGCAGGGTGGACAGTTCTAGCAATCAGCCC. This codes for CASRVDSSSNQP. The full CDR3 protein reads CASRVDSSSNQPQHF.

For this clone: The CDR3 extends 3 residues past the end of the read, so its final part is completed from the germline J gene. This chain joins TRBV7-2 and TRBJ1-1; no reliable D call. The V gene's germline CDR1 is SGHTA and CDR2 FQGNSA. The CDR3 loop spans 15 amino acids. V lost 1 base and J 0 bases, leaving 9 bases between the germline ends. The CDR3 region is CASSLGSRLNTEAFF. The CDR3 DNA, read in part, is TGTGCCAGCAGCTTAGGGTCTCGGTTGAACACTGAA. Full variable domain (outside the CDR3, taken from reference TRBV7-2 and TRBJ1-1): GAGVSQSPSNKVTEKGKDVELRCDPISGHTALYWYRQSLGQGLEFLIYFQGNSAPDKSGLPSDRFSAERTGGSVSTLTIQRTQQEDSAVYLCASSLGSRLNTEAFFGQGTRLTVV.

Measured by frequency, this clone is medium-sized. Read sequence stops 3 residues before the CDR3 end, and the germline J gene provides the missing end. The rearrangement joins TRBV5-1 to TRBJ2-1; TRBD1 matches at 7 bases. Unmatched junction bases numbered 6, after V lost 6 bases and J lost 3 bases. CDR1 SGHRS and CDR2 YFSETQ come from the germline V gene. The CDR3 has 14 residues. Partial CDR3 DNA: TGCGCCAGCACCCGGACAGGCGGCTACAATGAG. Translating gives CASTRTGGYNE. In full, the CDR3 reads CASTRTGGYNEQFF.

A word on this clone: The read ends 3 residues early relative to the CDR3; the germline J gene fills the gap. The rearrangement joins TRBV19 to TRBJ2-1; the D is unclear. Germline V gives CDR1 LNHDA, CDR2 SQIVND (reference sequence). This CDR3 spans 13 amino acids. V was cut by 2 bases and J by 5 bases, with 7 bases left in between. The sequenced part of the CDR3 DNA is TGTGCCAGTAGTATAAACATAAACAATGAG. Its translation: CASSININNE. The complete CDR3 protein is CASSININNEQFF.

With respect to this clone: The missing CDR3 end, 3 residues past where the read stops, is filled in from the germline J gene. The chain uses TRBV7-6 and TRBJ1-4; 9 nucleotides line up with TRBD1. Losses at the gene ends were 1 base for V and 8 bases for J; bases not matched to a gene: 2. Germline CDR1 and CDR2: SGHVS and FNYEAQ. The length of the CDR3 is 14 residues. CDR3 DNA, as far as it was read: TGTGCCAGCAGCTTAGACAGGGGGCGAGAAAAA. This sequence encodes CASSLDRGREK. The whole CDR3 reads CASSLDRGREKLFF.

With regard to this clone: The read terminates 3 residues ahead of where the CDR3 ends, so the germline J gene completes it. The J gene is TRBJ1-3, the V gene TRBV28; D might be TRBD1 (6 bases). Trimming stripped 6 bases from V and 0 bases from J, with 12 bases between. The germline CDR1 and CDR2 sequences are MDHEN and SYDVKM. This CDR3 contains 15 residues. This CDR3 reads CASSDRRFSGNTIYF. CDR3 DNA, as far as it was read: TGTGCCAGCAGCGACAGGAGATTCTCTGGAAACACC. Looking up the rest from reference TRBV28 and TRBJ1-3 gives the full variable domain: DVKVTQSSRYLVKRTGEKVFLECVQDMDHENMFWYRQDPGLGLRLIYFSYDVKMKEKGDIPEGYSVSREKKERFSLILESASTNQTSMYLCASSDRRFSGNTIYFGEGSWLTVV.

The CDR3 DNA, read in part, is TGCGCCAGCAGCCAAGGAGGTGCCCAGCCC. It specifies CASSQGGAQP. The whole CDR3 protein reads CASSQGGAQPQHF. The chain links TRBV4-1 to TRBJ1-5; D is unclear. The DNA ends 3 residues before the CDR3 does, and the rest of the CDR3 is filled in from the germline J gene. CDR1 MGHRA and CDR2 YSYEKL come from the germline V gene. Trimming took off 1 base at V and 7 bases at J, with 8 bases between the two ends. The CDR3 runs 13 residues.